This passage covers 29 T cell receptor beta chains from one sample sequenced in a study of T cells in women clearing cervical HPV infection. TCRdb keeps only in-frame clones here, not all; method: immunoSEQ multiplex PCR. In total, the table holds roughly 42,000 clones. Specimen: blood buffy coat. The receptors were sampled from a woman between 18 and 75 years old with a cervical HPV16 infection that either progressed to CIN3+ or cleared (not recorded which).

Details on this clone: The sequence runs out 3 residues before the end of the CDR3; the remainder is reconstructed from the germline J gene. This chain joins TRBV20-1 and TRBJ1-4; 7 bases are a match to TRBD1. The germline CDR1 and CDR2 sequences are DFQATT and SNEGSKA (reference sequence). The CDR3 contains 14 residues. V gave up 5 bases and J gave up 3 bases; unmatched junction bases: 6. The CDR3 protein is CSAHRTGPNEKLFF. Partial CDR3 DNA: TGCAGTGCTCACCGGACAGGTCCTAATGAAAAA.

On this clone: The read terminates 3 residues ahead of where the CDR3 ends, so the germline J gene completes it. The rearrangement uses TRBV19 and TRBJ1-3; D gene unclear. The V end lost 5 bases, the J end lost 2 bases, and 10 bases lay between the germline ends. Germline values: CDR1 LNHDA, CDR2 SQIVND (reference sequence). This CDR3 is 14 amino acids long. CDR3 sequence reads: CASSRPSAGNTIYF. The DNA read from the CDR3 is TGTGCCAGTAGTCGGCCGAGCGCTGGAAACACC.

To note about this clone: The read gets to within 3 residues of the CDR3 end, and the germline J gene fills in the rest. The chain joins TRBV7-9 to TRBJ2-2; D not resolved. Germline V gene lookup returns CDR1 SEHNR and CDR2 FQNEAQ (reference sequence). CDR3 length: 14 amino acids. This CDR3 reads CASSLAGLNEKLFF. The CDR3 DNA, read in part, is TGTGCCAGCAGCTTAGCGGGCCTCAATGAAAAG.

Incomplete CDR3 DNA: TGTGCCAGCAGCGAGACTAGCGGGGGGGAGACG. Translating it yields CASSETSGGET. The CDR3 reads in full as CASSETSGGETQYF. The chain joins TRBV7-7 to TRBJ2-3; 14 bases fit TRBD2. The read halts 3 residues ahead of the CDR3 end, with the missing end drawn from the germline J gene. The CDR3 length is 14 residues. Germline CDR1 is SSHAT and CDR2 is FNYEAQ (reference sequence).

Of note for this clone: A read error may account for a junction end that differs from germline. The sequenced fragment ends 3 residues before the CDR3 boundary, so the rest is inferred from the germline J gene. The genes are TRBV13 and TRBJ1-3; D remains ambiguous. The V gene's germline CDR1 is PRHDT and CDR2 FYEKMQ (reference sequence). The CDR3 is made up of 14 amino acids. CDR3 DNA, as far as it was read: TGTGCCGGCAGCTACCTACTAAAAGGAAACACC. This codes for CAGSYLLKGNT. The whole CDR3 sequence reads CAGSYLLKGNTIYF.

Remarks on this clone: The read terminates 3 residues before the CDR3 end, so the remaining end is supplied by the germline J gene. The chain links TRBV10-2 to TRBJ2-1; the match to TRBD1 covers 10 bases. Germline CDR1 reads WSHSY; CDR2 reads SAAADI. The CDR3 runs to 14 residues. V was clipped by 8 bases and J by 5 bases; unmatched bases: 6. The CDR3 loop is CASFGTGVNNEQFF. CDR3 DNA, as far as it was read: TGCGCCAGCTTCGGGACAGGGGTCAACAATGAG.

As concerns this clone: The CDR3 end is not reached by the read, which stops 3 residues before it; the germline J gene fills it in. The chain carries TRBV5-1 and TRBJ2-3, with TRBD2 as a possible D gene (5 bases). From germline, CDR1 is SGHRS and CDR2 YFSETQ. This CDR3 contains 13 residues. V shed 4 bases and J shed 5 bases, with 11 bases lying between them. The CDR3 sequence: CASSLEAGDTQYF. CDR3 DNA (partial): TGCGCCAGCAGCCTGGAGGCAGGAGATACG.

On this clone: The missing CDR3 end, 3 residues past where the read stops, is filled in from the germline J gene. The V and J genes are TRBV29-1 and TRBJ1-5, with a possible D match to TRBD1 (5 bases). This CDR3 comprises 13 residues. V was cut by 4 bases and J by 6 bases, with 13 bases left in between. Germline CDR1 and CDR2: SQVTM and ANQGSEA. The CDR3 is CSVGSGTGQPQHF. Partial CDR3 DNA: TGCAGCGTTGGGTCGGGGACTGGTCAGCCC.

Regarding this clone: Sequencing ends 3 residues short of the CDR3 end; the germline J gene provides the rest. The J gene is TRBJ2-1, the V gene TRBV7-7; 9 bases line up with TRBD2. The trim removed 4 bases at V and 0 bases at J, leaving 10 bases unmatched. CDR3 length: 18 residues. The V gene's germline CDR1 is SSHAT and CDR2 FNYEAQ (reference sequence). The CDR3 spells CASSSMVGGRASYNEQFF. Incomplete CDR3 DNA: TGTGCCAGCAGCTCGATGGTAGGCGGGAGGGCCTCCTACAATGAG. The complete variable domain, with remaining parts taken from reference TRBV7-7 and TRBJ2-1, reads GAGVSQSPRYKVTKRGQDVTLRCDPISSHATLYWYQQALGQGPEFLTYFNYEAQPDKSGLPSDRFSAERPEGSISTLTIQRTEQRDSAMYRCASSSMVGGRASYNEQFFGPGTRLTVL.

About this clone itself: The sequence runs out 3 residues before the end of the CDR3; the remainder is reconstructed from the germline J gene. The chain is built from TRBV19 and TRBJ1-4; the D is unclear. CDR3 size: 15 residues. Trimming left V 5 bases short and J 4 bases short, with 14 bases between. Germline CDR1 and CDR2: LNHDA and SQIVND (reference sequence). CDR3 amino acids: CASSVEARYNEKLFF. The DNA read from the CDR3 is TGTGCCAGTAGTGTCGAAGCACGGTATAATGAAAAA.

Comment on this clone: The read terminates 3 residues ahead of where the CDR3 ends, so the germline J gene completes it. The rearrangement uses TRBV20-1 and TRBJ1-5, with 8 bases lining up with TRBD1. J gave up 5 bases and V 6 bases, and 3 bases lay outside the gene matches. Germline CDR1 DFQATT, CDR2 SNEGSKA (reference sequence). CDR3 size: 12 residues. The CDR3 bases that were read are TGCAGTGCCCTGACAGGGGATCAGCCC. Protein sequence: CSALTGDQP. The full CDR3 is CSALTGDQPQHF.

Comments on this clone: Sequencing ends 3 residues short of the CDR3 end; the germline J gene provides the rest. The genes are TRBV11-3 and TRBJ2-5; 11 bases are a match to TRBD1. V was clipped by 3 bases and J by 4 bases; unmatched bases: 4. Germline V gives CDR1 SGHNT, CDR2 YENEEA. The CDR3 extends over 15 amino acids. The CDR3 sequence is CASSLRTGGAETQYF. CDR3 bases read: TGTGCCAGCAGCTTGCGGACAGGGGGCGCAGAGACC.

Note on this clone: The missing CDR3 end, 3 residues past where the read stops, is filled in from the germline J gene. The chain combines TRBV20-1 with TRBJ2-5; the match to TRBD2 covers 12 bases. The germline V gene encodes CDR1 DFQATT and CDR2 SNEGSKA (reference sequence). V lost 4 bases and J lost 5; bases outside the gene matches: 2. This CDR3 is 13 amino acids long. The CDR3 bases that were read are TGCAGTGCTACAGGGACTAGCGGGGAGACC. Translated: CSATGTSGET. The CDR3 reads in full as CSATGTSGETQYF.

CDR3 DNA (partial): TGTGCCAGCAGTCCCAGGACAGGGCTAACCGAG. Amino acid sequence: CASSPRTGLTE. The whole CDR3 protein is CASSPRTGLTEQYF. The gene calls are TRBV12-3 or TRBV12-4 and TRBJ2-7, with TRBD1 identical over 8 bases. The read is 3 residues too short to cover the CDR3 end, so that end is filled in from the germline J gene. The ends lost 5 bases at V and 6 bases at J; junction bases unmatched: 9. The length of the CDR3 is 14 residues.

On this clone: Coverage ceases 3 residues before the CDR3 finishes, and the germline J gene fills in the end. The chain has TRBV7-2 and TRBJ1-2; D is unclear. Trimming removed 3 bases from V and 7 bases from J, with 15 bases in between. The CDR3 runs 14 residues. From germline, CDR1 is SGHTA and CDR2 FQGNSA. Incomplete CDR3 DNA: TGTGCCAGCAGCTTGAACCTTTTGGCTCCTGGC. As protein: CASSLNLLAPG. The entire CDR3 reads CASSLNLLAPGYTF.

Turning to this clone: The read stops 3 residues short of the end of the CDR3; the missing end is completed from the germline J gene. This chain uses TRBV9 with TRBJ2-7; TRBD2 matches 8 bases. This CDR3 region has 14 residues. Germline loops: CDR1 SGDLS, CDR2 YYNGEE. V lost 0 bases, J lost 3 bases, and 2 bases stayed unmatched. Partial CDR3 DNA: TGTGCCAGCAGCGTAGTGGGGACTAGCTACGAG. Its translation: CASSVVGTSYE. The whole CDR3 is CASSVVGTSYEQYF.

A note on this clone: With the read ending 3 residues before the CDR3 end, the germline J gene is used to fill in that end. The gene calls are TRBV19 and TRBJ2-2, with TRBD1 matching over 8 bases. This CDR3 is built from 15 residues. CDR1 is LNHDA and CDR2 is SQIVND in the germline V gene (reference sequence). The CDR3 sequence is CASKPQGAVNEKLFF. Incomplete CDR3 DNA: TGTGCCAGTAAACCCCAGGGGGCAGTAAATGAAAAG.

Comments on this clone: The read terminates 3 residues ahead of where the CDR3 ends, so the germline J gene completes it. The chain links TRBV7-6 to TRBJ2-5; TRBD2 agrees at 8 bases. J was trimmed by 2 bases and V by 0 bases; bases with no gene match: 5. CDR1 and CDR2 (germline): SGHVS, FNYEAQ. The CDR3 is 16 amino acids. Partial CDR3 DNA: TGTGCCAGCAGCTTAGCGGCGGGACTAGATCAAGAGACC. This encodes CASSLAAGLDQET. Given in full, the CDR3 is CASSLAAGLDQETQYF.

Turning to this clone: Coverage ceases 3 residues before the CDR3 finishes, and the germline J gene fills in the end. The chain employs TRBV20-1 and TRBJ1-3; D unresolved. V was clipped by 3 bases and J by 2 bases, with 8 bases between them. The CDR3 is 13 amino acids. CDR1 is DFQATT and CDR2 is SNEGSKA in the germline V gene (reference sequence). The sequenced part of the CDR3 DNA is TGCAGTGCTAGTAAGTCGGCTGGAAACACC. Translation: CSASKSAGNT. The full CDR3 protein is CSASKSAGNTIYF.

Incomplete CDR3 DNA: TGCGCCAGCAGCATCAACACAGATACG. This encodes CASSINTDT. From start to end, the CDR3 is CASSINTDTQYF. This rearrangement joins TRBV5-1 to TRBJ2-3; no definite D call. Read sequence stops 3 residues before the CDR3 end, and the germline J gene provides the missing end. V lost 4 bases, J lost 2 bases, and 5 bases lay in between. Germline V CDR1 and CDR2: SGHRS, YFSETQ. The CDR3 is made up of 12 amino acids.

In the case of this clone: The CDR3 end is not reached by the read, which stops 3 residues before it; the germline J gene fills it in. The genes are TRBV7-8 and TRBJ2-7; D is possibly TRBD2 (5 bases). V lost 5 bases and J 4 bases, leaving 6 bases between the germline ends. In germline, CDR1 is SGHVS, CDR2 FQNEAQ. CDR3 size: 11 residues. The CDR3 spells CASSRGYEQYF. Incomplete CDR3 DNA: TGTGCCAGCAGCCGGGGATACGAG. Supplemented by reference TRBV7-8 and TRBJ2-7, the full variable domain reads GAGVSQSPRYKVAKRGQDVALRCDPISGHVSLFWYQQALGQGPEFLTYFQNEAQLDKSGLPSDRFFAERPEGSVSTLKIQRTQQEDSAVYLCASSRGYEQYFGPGTRLTVT.

Comments on this clone: Sequencing ends 3 residues short of the CDR3 end; the germline J gene provides the rest. The rearrangement joins TRBV2 to TRBJ2-7; D may be TRBD1 (6 bases). The ends were cut back, 6 bases at V and 4 bases at J, with 13 bases in the middle. Germline CDR1 and CDR2: SNHLY and FYNNEI. There are 13 residues in the CDR3. CDR3 in amino acids: CASRRTELYEQYF. The CDR3 DNA, read in part, is TGTGCCAGCAGGCGGACAGAGCTTTACGAG.

Comments on this clone: Read sequence stops 3 residues before the CDR3 end, and the germline J gene provides the missing end. The chain carries TRBV6-1 and TRBJ1-6; 7 bases match TRBD1. Germline values: CDR1 MNHNS, CDR2 SASEGT. V gave up 4 bases and J gave up 7 bases; unmatched junction bases: 4. The CDR3 has 14 amino acids. Here the CDR3 reads CASSVSGGNSPLHF. The covered CDR3 bases are TGTGCCAGCAGTGTGTCAGGGGGAAATTCACCC.

To note about this clone: The missing CDR3 end, 3 residues past where the read stops, is filled in from the germline J gene. The V and J genes are TRBV11-2 and TRBJ2-1; 11 positions agree with TRBD2. The CDR3 contains 15 residues. The junction had 1 base not matched to a gene; V was cut back by 3 bases and J by 3 bases. CDR1 and CDR2 from the germline V gene are SGHAT and FQNNGV. The sequenced CDR3 bases are TGTGCCAGCAGCTTGGGACTAGCGGTCTACAATGAG. It yields the protein CASSLGLAVYNE. Given in full, the CDR3 is CASSLGLAVYNEQFF.

Concerning this clone: The read halts 3 residues ahead of the CDR3 end, with the missing end drawn from the germline J gene. The same CDR3 can be traced to other DNA sequences in this sample. The chain employs TRBV2 and TRBJ1-3; the D gene is possibly TRBD1 (6 bases). V was trimmed by 4 bases and J by 6 bases, leaving 13 bases between them. This CDR3 has 14 amino acids. Germline V lookup: CDR1 SNHLY, CDR2 FYNNEI. The sequenced CDR3 bases are TGTGCCAGCAGTGCAGGGGCGACCCCAAACACC. It specifies CASSAGATPNT. The whole CDR3 protein is CASSAGATPNTIYF.

Concerning this clone itself: The read comes to an end 3 residues before the CDR3 does, leaving the germline J gene to fill in the end. The gene calls are TRBV6-2 or TRBV6-3 and TRBJ1-5, with 7 positions matching TRBD1. The CDR3 runs to 15 residues. Losses at the gene ends were 0 bases for V and 5 bases for J; bases not matched to a gene: 4. CDR1 MNHEY and CDR2 SVGEGT come from the germline V gene. CDR3 protein: CASSYSEGADQPQHF. CDR3 DNA, as far as it was read: TGTGCCAGCAGTTACTCTGAGGGGGCGGATCAGCCC.

In regard to this clone: The read ends 3 residues before the CDR3 terminus; that terminus is restored from the germline J gene. This chain links TRBV7-9 with TRBJ2-3, with a tentative D call TRBD1 (7 bases). In germline, CDR1 is SEHNR, CDR2 FQNEAQ (reference sequence). The CDR3 length is 15 residues. This CDR3 is CASSFLQGGGETQYF. The sequenced part of the CDR3 DNA is TGTGCCAGCAGCTTCCTCCAAGGGGGCGGGGAGACG.

Concerning this clone itself: The missing CDR3 end, 3 residues past where the read stops, is filled in from the germline J gene. The chain is built from TRBV6-1 and TRBJ1-5; D might be TRBD1 (5 bases). This CDR3 contains 15 residues. Trimming removed 1 base from V and 4 bases from J, with 11 bases in between. Germline CDR1 is MNHNS and CDR2 is SASEGT. The part of the CDR3 DNA that was read is TGTGCCAGCAGTGAAGTGTTGGGGCAAAATCAGCCC. Translated: CASSEVLGQNQP. The whole CDR3 reads CASSEVLGQNQPQHF.

Details on this clone: The CDR3 end falls 3 residues outside the read, so it is completed with the germline J gene. The rearrangement uses TRBV28 and TRBJ2-2, with 8 bases aligning to TRBD1. In germline, CDR1 is MDHEN, CDR2 SYDVKM. V was clipped by 3 bases and J by 7 bases; unmatched bases: 7. CDR3 length equals 15 residues. The covered CDR3 bases are TGTGCCAGCAGTTTTTCAGGGGGCAAGGGCGGGGAG. It codes for CASSFSGGKGGE. The complete CDR3 reads CASSFSGGKGGELFF.